The rows below give T cell receptor beta chains drawn from one sample of a study of CD8+ T cells in alopecia areata. Repertoires were generated with immunoSEQ multiplex PCR, while TCRdb's copy carries only in-frame clones and drops some. This table holds 90,000 to 120,000 clones, around 59% found once. Sequenced input: CD8+ T cells sorted from blood. The receptor source for this set is a human donor in good health. Each CDR3 is given with its conserved first and last residue. Fields, in order: D gene, J gene, V gene, clone size, CDR3 DNA, CDR3 protein. D genes are given only for firm matches. Clone size is shown for a subset of rows, as once, few, many or a class of expanded clone.

>-|TRBJ2-7|TRBV4-1|-
TGCGCCAGCAGCCGGGTCAGGGGTACCTACGAGCAGTACTTC
CASSRVRGTYEQYF
>TRBD2|TRBJ2-5|TRBV28|-
TGTGCCAGCAGTTTAGCGGGGGGCCCACAAGAGACCCAGTACTTC
CASSLAGGPQETQYF
>-|TRBJ2-1|TRBV10-3|-
TGTGCCATCAGTGATGAGGGGGGAAACTCCTACAATGAGCAGTTCTTC
CAISDEGGNSYNEQFF
>TRBD1|TRBJ1-1|TRBV18|few
TGTGCCAGCTCGCAGGGACAGGGGTTCACTGAAGCTTTCTTT
CASSQGQGFTEAFF
>-|TRBJ1-1|TRBV6-5|-
TGTGCCAGCAGTTCACCGACTGGAGAGGCTTTCTTT
CASSSPTGEAFF
>-|TRBJ2-1|TRBV7-9|few
TGTGCCAGCAGCCCACGCCTCGCCAGGGCCAATGAGCAGTTCTTC
CASSPRLARANEQFF
>TRBD2|TRBJ2-7|TRBV7-8|-
TGTGCCAGCAGCTACCGGGACTACGTTTCGTTC
CASSYRDYVSF
>-|TRBJ2-3|TRBV29-1|-
TGCAGCGTTGGCACAGGGCAGACAGATACGCAGTATTTT
CSVGTGQTDTQYF
>-|TRBJ2-3|TRBV15|few
TGTGCCACCAGTCTGGAGACAGATACGCAGTATTTT
CATSLETDTQYF
>-|TRBJ1-1|TRBV6-6|-
TGTGCCAGCAGTTACTCCAGCAGAGCTGAAGCTTTCTTT
CASSYSSRAEAFF
>-|TRBJ2-7|TRBV25-1|few
TGTGCCAGCAGTGATTCCGGGGACTACGAGCAGTACTTC
CASSDSGDYEQYF
>-|TRBJ2-7|TRBV4-1|once
TGCGCCAGCAGCTCTCAAGGAGCCTACGAGCAGTACTTC
CASSSQGAYEQYF
>-|TRBJ1-1|TRBV5-6|few
TGTGCCAGCAGCTTGGGGAGCTCTGAAGCTTTCTTT
CASSLGSSEAFF
>-|TRBJ2-7|TRBV30|-
TGTGCCTGGAGCCCCGTAGGGCAGGGCCTTTGGTTCGAGCAGTACTTC
CAWSPVGQGLWFEQYF
>TRBD1|TRBJ2-7|TRBV30|-
TGTGCCTGGAGACAGGGGAAAATTCGAACTTCCTACGAGCAGTACTTC
CAWRQGKIRTSYEQYF
>TRBD2|TRBJ2-7|TRBV14|-
TGTGCCAGCAGCCAAGAACCGGGACTAGCGTTCCACGAGCAGTACTTC
CASSQEPGLAFHEQYF
>-|TRBJ2-1|TRBV30|few
TGTGCCTGGCAACTCTTCTACAATGAGCAGTTCTTC
CAWQLFYNEQFF
>-|TRBJ1-1|TRBV5-6|few
TGTGCCAGCAGCTTTGGGAACACTGAAGCTTTCTTT
CASSFGNTEAFF
>-|TRBJ1-5|TRBV9|-
TGTGCCAGCAGCGTAGGTTCTGCCTACAATCAGCCCCAGCATTTT
CASSVGSAYNQPQHF
>TRBD2|TRBJ2-2|TRBV13|-
TGTGCCAGCAGTTCCCTAGCGGGGGGGCCGAACACCGGGGAGCTGTTTTTT
CASSSLAGGPNTGELFF
>-|TRBJ2-7|TRBV13|once
TGTGCCAGCAGCTTAGGTGGGCAGGGGCGACGTTACGAGCAGTACTTC
CASSLGGQGRRYEQYF
>TRBD2|TRBJ2-5|TRBV9|-
TGTGCCAGCAGCGAGGGCGGGGGGGCCCTGGAGACCCAGTACTTC
CASSEGGGALETQYF
>TRBD1|TRBJ2-6|TRBV5-6|-
TGTGCCAGCAGCTTGGACAGGGGTGGGGCCAACGTCCTGACTTTC
CASSLDRGGANVLTF
>TRBD2|TRBJ2-7|TRBV19|-
TGTGCCAGTAGTCTAGCGGGCCTGTCCTACGAGCAGTACTTC
CASSLAGLSYEQYF
>-|TRBJ2-1|TRBV7-9|-
TGTGCCAGCAGCTTAGGTTATCACGAGCAGTTCTTC
CASSLGYHEQFF
>TRBD1|TRBJ2-5|TRBV2|-
TGTGCCAGCAGTCCCCTCCGGGACAGACAAGAGACCCAGTACTTC
CASSPLRDRQETQYF
>-|TRBJ2-5|TRBV5-1|-
TGCGCCAGCAGCGCCCGGAGGGCATTCGGGGGGCGTGTGGAGACCCAGTACTTC
CASSARRAFGGRVETQYF
>TRBD2|TRBJ2-6|TRBV7-8|once
TGTGCCAGCAGGTTCTGGGCGGGGGACCGCTCTGGGGCCAACGTCCTGACTTTC
CASRFWAGDRSGANVLTF
>TRBD1|TRBJ1-1|TRBV10-3|-
TGTGCCATCAGTGAAACAGGGGGCCGCACTGAAGCTTTCTTT
CAISETGGRTEAFF